A single sample gave rise to the 2 T cell receptor beta chains below, sequenced in a study of tumor-infiltrating lymphocytes in primary liver carcinoma. The source material, 20-30 mg of unsorted bulk tissue, was used to co-extract RNA and DNA. TCR beta cDNA came from about 450 ng total RNA, primed with a constant-region primer. Construction of TCR beta libraries relied on three successive nested multiplex PCR rounds employing slightly modified ARM-PCR. The first two PCR rounds, approximately 10 cycles each, used TRBV1-TRBV30 forward primers and a C-beta reverse primer. TCRdb fed the multiplex PCR reads into MiXCR, producing one record per CDR3 protein. The sample lists over 100,000 distinct CDR3 sequences, 65% to 75% occurring once. Sequencing was carried out using tumor-adjacent normal liver tissue. All receptors derive from a woman aged 55-69 years with primary liver carcinoma and hepatitis B virus infection.

The rearrangement joins TRBV12-3 or TRBV12-4 to TRBJ1-2, with D tentatively TRBD1 (5 bases). This CDR3 has 15 amino acids. Trimming took off 5 bases at V and 4 bases at J, with 17 bases between the two ends. This CDR3 reads CASSTRGRAAYGYTF. The CDR3, as DNA: TGTGCCAGCAGTACTCGGGGCAGGGCCGCCTATGGCTACACCTTC.

Remarks on this clonotype: One end of the junction does not line up with germline, which may come from a read error. The chain recombines TRBV4-2 with TRBJ2-7, with D tentatively TRBD1 or TRBD2 (5 bases each). Germline V gene sequence: CDR1 LGHNA, CDR2 YNFKEQ. This CDR3 comprises 15 residues. CDR3 region: CTSSHTPGASYEQYF. The CDR3 nucleotides read TGTACCAGCAGCCACACCCCCGGGGCCTCCTACGAGCAGTACTTC.